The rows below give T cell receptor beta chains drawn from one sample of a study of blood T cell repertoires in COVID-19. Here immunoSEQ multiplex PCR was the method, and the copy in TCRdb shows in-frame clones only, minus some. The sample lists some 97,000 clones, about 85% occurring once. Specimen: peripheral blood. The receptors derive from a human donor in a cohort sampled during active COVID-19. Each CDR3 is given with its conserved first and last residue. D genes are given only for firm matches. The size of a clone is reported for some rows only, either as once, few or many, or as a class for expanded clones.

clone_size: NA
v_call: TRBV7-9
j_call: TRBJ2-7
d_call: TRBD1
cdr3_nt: TGTGCCAGCAGCTTAAGGACAGGGAACTACTACGAGCAGTACTTC
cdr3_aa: CASSLRTGNYYEQYF

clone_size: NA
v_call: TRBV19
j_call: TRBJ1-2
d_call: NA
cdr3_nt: TGTGCCAGTAGGCAGTACTATGGCTACACCTTC
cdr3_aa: CASRQYYGYTF

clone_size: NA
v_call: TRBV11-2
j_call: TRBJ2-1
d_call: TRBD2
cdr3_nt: TGTGCCAGCAGCTGGCTAGCGGGCGCCTCCTACAATGAGCAGTTCTTC
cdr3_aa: CASSWLAGASYNEQFF

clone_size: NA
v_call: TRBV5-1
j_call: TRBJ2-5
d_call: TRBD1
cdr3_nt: TGCGCCAGCAGCCAAGGACAGGCGAAAGAGACCCAGTACTTC
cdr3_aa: CASSQGQAKETQYF

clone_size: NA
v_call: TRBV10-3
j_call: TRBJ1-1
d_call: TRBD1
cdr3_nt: TGTGCCATCAGTGGGGACAGGATAGAAACTTTCTTT
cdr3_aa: CAISGDRIETFF

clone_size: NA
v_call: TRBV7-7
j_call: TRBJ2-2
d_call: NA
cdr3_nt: TGTGCTAGCAGCTTAGGTGCAGTCGCCGGGGAGCTGTTTTTT
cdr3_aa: CASSLGAVAGELFF

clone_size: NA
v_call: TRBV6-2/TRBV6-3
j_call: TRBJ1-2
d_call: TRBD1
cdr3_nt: TGTGCCAGCAGTTCGCGGACAGGGAATGGCTACACCTTC
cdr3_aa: CASSSRTGNGYTF

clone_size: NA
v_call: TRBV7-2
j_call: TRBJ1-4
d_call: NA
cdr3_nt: TGTGCCAGCAGCTTAGGACATAATGAAAAACTGTTTTTT
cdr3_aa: CASSLGHNEKLFF

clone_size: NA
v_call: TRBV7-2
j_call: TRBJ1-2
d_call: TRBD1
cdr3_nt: TGTGCCAGCAGCTTAGATGGGGGACAGGGGAAAAAAAATGGCTACACCTTC
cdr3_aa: CASSLDGGQGKKNGYTF

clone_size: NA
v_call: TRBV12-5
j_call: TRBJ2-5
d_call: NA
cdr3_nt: TGTGCTAGTGGTCCCCCCCGAGGAGAGACCCAGTACTTC
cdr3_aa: CASGPPRGETQYF

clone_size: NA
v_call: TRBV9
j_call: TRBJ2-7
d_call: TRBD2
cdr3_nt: TGTGCCAGCAGCACCGGTAGCGGGCCATCCTACGAGCAGTACTTC
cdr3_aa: CASSTGSGPSYEQYF

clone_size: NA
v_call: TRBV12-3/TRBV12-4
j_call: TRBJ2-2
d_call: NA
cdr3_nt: TGTGCCAGCAGTTTCGGGGTTTTCGGGGAGCTGTTTTTT
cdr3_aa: CASSFGVFGELFF

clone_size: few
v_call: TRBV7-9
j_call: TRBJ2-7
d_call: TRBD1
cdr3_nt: TGTGCCAGCAGCTTAGAGGGACAGGCCCAGCAGTACTTC
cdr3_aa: CASSLEGQAQQYF

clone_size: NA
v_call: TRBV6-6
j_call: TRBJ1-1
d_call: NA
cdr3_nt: TGTGCCAGCAGTTACGGTTCTGCAGGGTGGTCTGAAGCTTTCTTT
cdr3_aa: CASSYGSAGWSEAFF

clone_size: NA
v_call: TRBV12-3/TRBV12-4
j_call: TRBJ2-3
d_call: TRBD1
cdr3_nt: TGTGCCAGCAGTCATGGACAGGGGACGCAGTATTTT
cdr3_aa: CASSHGQGTQYF

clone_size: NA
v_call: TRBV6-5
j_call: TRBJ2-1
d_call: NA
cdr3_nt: TGTGCCAGCAGCGTTACAGACTACAATGAGCAGTTCTTC
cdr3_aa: CASSVTDYNEQFF

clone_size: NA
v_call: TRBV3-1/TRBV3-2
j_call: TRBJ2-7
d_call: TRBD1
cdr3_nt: TGTGCCAGCAGCCAAAGAAGGCTTACAGGGGCCCTCTACGAGCAGTACTTC
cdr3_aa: CASSQRRLTGALYEQYF

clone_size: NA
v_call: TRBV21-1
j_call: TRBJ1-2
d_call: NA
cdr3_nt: TGTGCCAGCAGCCCACCAATACAGGATTACTATGGCTACACCTTC
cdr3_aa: CASSPPIQDYYGYTF

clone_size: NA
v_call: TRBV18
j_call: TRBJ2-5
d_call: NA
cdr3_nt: TGTGCCAGCTCGCAGACTAGACAAGAGACCCAGTACTTC
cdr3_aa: CASSQTRQETQYF

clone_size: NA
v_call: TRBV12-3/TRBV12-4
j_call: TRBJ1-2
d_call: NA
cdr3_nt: TGTGCCAGCAGTTGGGCGGGGTCCTATGGCTACACCTTC
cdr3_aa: CASSWAGSYGYTF

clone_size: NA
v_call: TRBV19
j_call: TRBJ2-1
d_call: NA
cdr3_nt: TGTGCCAGTAGTCCAGCCGGGAGCTGGGATGAGCAGTTCTTC
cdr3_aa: CASSPAGSWDEQFF

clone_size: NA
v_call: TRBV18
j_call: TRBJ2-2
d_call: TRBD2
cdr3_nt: TGTGCCAGCTCATTGACTAGCGGGAACACCGGGGAGCTGTTTTTT
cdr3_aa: CASSLTSGNTGELFF

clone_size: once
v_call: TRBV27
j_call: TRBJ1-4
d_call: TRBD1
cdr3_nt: TGTGCCAGCAGTTTATCCAGGGGGGCCTTTAATGAAAAACTGTTTTTT
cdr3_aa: CASSLSRGAFNEKLFF

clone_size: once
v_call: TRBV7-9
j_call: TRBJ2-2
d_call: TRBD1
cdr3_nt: TGTGCCAGCAGCTTACAGGGGGAAAGCGCCGGGGAGCTGTTTTTT
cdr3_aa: CASSLQGESAGELFF

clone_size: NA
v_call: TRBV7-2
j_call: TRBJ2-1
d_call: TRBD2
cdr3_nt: TGTGCCAGCAGCCCGGGGGGGGACAATGAGCAGTTCTTC
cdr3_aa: CASSPGGDNEQFF

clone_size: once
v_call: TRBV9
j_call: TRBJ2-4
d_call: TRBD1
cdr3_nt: TGTGCCAGCAGCGTAGCTGACAGGGCCCCTGCCAAAAACATTCAGTACTTC
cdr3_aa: CASSVADRAPAKNIQYF

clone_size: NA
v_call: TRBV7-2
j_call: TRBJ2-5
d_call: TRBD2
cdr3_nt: TGTGCCAGCAGCGGATGGACTAGCGGGGGCGGAGAGACCCAGTACTTC
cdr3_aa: CASSGWTSGGGETQYF

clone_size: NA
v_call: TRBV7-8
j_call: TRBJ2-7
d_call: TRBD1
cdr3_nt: TGTGCCAGCAGCGTACGTTGGGACAGCTCCTACGAGCAGTACTTC
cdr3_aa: CASSVRWDSSYEQYF

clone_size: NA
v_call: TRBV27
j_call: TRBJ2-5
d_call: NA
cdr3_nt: TGTGCCAGCCGGAGCACCCGGACCCAGTACTTC
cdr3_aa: CASRSTRTQYF